Presented here are 29 T cell receptor beta chains from one specimen sequenced in a study of blood T cells in healthy people across ages. With a J-beta primer mix and a sample-barcoded 5' primer, a second PCR ran about 7 to 12 cycles. TCRdb re-called the 5' RACE reads with MiXCR, one entry per CDR3 protein. The sample has approximately 490,000 distinct CDR3 sequences; 24% are singletons. The sample was also reused in another study, on T cells of mothers and their children.

The sample was blood. The receptors were sampled from a boy between 5 and 17 years old in good health.

This clonotype was seen a few times. V gene TRBV19 combines with J gene TRBJ2-1; D uncertain. CDR3 length: 16 amino acids. V dropped 1 base and J dropped 0 bases, with 10 bases sitting between them. Germline CDR1 LNHDA, CDR2 SQIVND (reference sequence). The CDR3 region has the DNA TGTGCCAGTAGTATAGCACCCGGGCCCTCCTACAATGAGCAGTTCTTC. It specifies CASSIAPGPSYNEQFF. The whole variable domain, filled in from reference TRBV19 and TRBJ2-1, reads DGGITQSPKYLFRKEGQNVTLSCEQNLNHDAMYWYRQDPGQGLRLIYYSQIVNDFQKGDIAEGYSVSREKKESFPLTVTSAQKNPTAFYLCASSIAPGPSYNEQFFGPGTRLTVL.

This chain connects TRBV6-2 or TRBV6-3 to TRBJ2-2; maybe TRBD1 (5 bases). In germline, CDR1 is MNHEY, CDR2 SVGEGT. V was shortened by 9 bases and J by 8 bases, with 16 bases between the two germline ends. CDR3 length equals 13 residues. In DNA, the CDR3 is TGTGCCAGTGGGGCAAGAAGGTCTGGGGAGCTGTTTTTT. Its translation: CASGARRSGELFF.

This clonotype was picked up a small number of times. The rearrangement joins TRBV20-1 to TRBJ1-6; TRBD1 aligns across 9 bases. The CDR3 runs to 15 residues. Germline V gives CDR1 DFQATT, CDR2 SNEGSKA (reference sequence). The J segment lost 6 bases and the V segment lost 7 bases, leaving 10 bases of the junction unmatched. The CDR3 protein is CSGKSTGGSNSPLHF. As DNA, the CDR3 is TGCAGTGGCAAGTCTACAGGGGGCAGTAATTCACCCCTCCACTTT.

The J gene is TRBJ2-7, the V gene TRBV5-1; TRBD2 matches 10 bases. There are 17 residues in the CDR3. The germline gives CDR1 SGHRS, CDR2 YFSETQ. Trimming cost V 5 bases and J 5 bases; bases outside gene matches: 16. The CDR3 coding sequence is TGCGCCAGCAGTTGGACTAGCGGAACCATTTCGGTCAACGAGCAGTACTTC. Translated, it gives CASSWTSGTISVNEQYF.

V gene TRBV28 combines with J gene TRBJ2-7, with 9 positions matching TRBD2. CDR3 length: 15 amino acids. Looked up from germline, CDR1 is MDHEN and CDR2 is SYDVKM. V gave up 3 bases and J gave up 4 bases; unmatched junction bases: 7. This chain's CDR3 is CASSLGGRADYEQYF. The DNA for the CDR3 is TGTGCCAGCAGTTTGGGCGGGAGGGCAGATTACGAGCAGTACTTC. The full variable domain, its missing parts supplied by reference TRBV28 and TRBJ2-7, is DVKVTQSSRYLVKRTGEKVFLECVQDMDHENMFWYRQDPGLGLRLIYFSYDVKMKEKGDIPEGYSVSREKKERFSLILESASTNQTSMYLCASSLGGRADYEQYFGPGTRLTVT.

There are a few counts of this clonotype. CDR3 nucleotides: TGCGCCAGCAGCTTGGGTTTTTCTAGGACAGAAAACATTCAGTACTTC. The encoded protein is CASSLGFSRTENIQYF. V gene TRBV5-1 combines with J gene TRBJ2-4, with D possibly matching TRBD1 (6 bases). The germline CDR1 and CDR2 sequences are SGHRS and YFSETQ. Trimming removed 0 bases at V and 5 bases at J, with 15 bases between. The CDR3 is made up of 16 amino acids. The entire variable domain, with the rest obtained from reference TRBV5-1 and TRBJ2-4, is as follows: KAGVTQTPRYLIKTRGQQVTLSCSPISGHRSVSWYQQTPGQGLQFLFEYFSETQRNKGNFPGRFSGRQFSNSRSEMNVSTLELGDSALYLCASSLGFSRTENIQYFGAGTRLSVL.

The table lists this clonotype with a few counts. The genes are TRBV19 and TRBJ2-7, with 8 nucleotides matching TRBD1. There are 15 residues in the CDR3. Germline lookup yields CDR1 LNHDA and CDR2 SQIVND (reference sequence). J lost 1 base, V lost 3 bases, and 5 bases had no gene match. The CDR3 spells CASSIGQGASYEQYF. The CDR3, as DNA: TGTGCCAGTAGTATCGGGCAGGGGGCATCCTACGAGCAGTACTTC.

This clonotype was seen more than once but under ten times. This chain joins TRBV29-1 and TRBJ2-1, with 14 bases aligning to TRBD2. The junction had 4 bases not matched to a gene; V was cut back by 6 bases and J by 6 bases. Germline V CDR1 and CDR2: SQVTM, ANQGSEA. The CDR3 extends over 14 amino acids. The CDR3 is CSVTGTSGGNEQFF. DNA of the CDR3: TGCAGCGTCACCGGGACTAGCGGGGGCAATGAGCAGTTCTTC.

CDR3: CASSYSNPRQGARGEFF. The CDR3 region has the DNA TGTGCCAGCAGTTACTCGAATCCGAGACAGGGGGCAAGGGGGGAGTTCTTC. V is TRBV6-2 or TRBV6-3 and J is TRBJ2-1; TRBD1 agrees at 10 bases. V was clipped by 0 bases and J by 14 bases; unmatched bases: 16. This CDR3 region has 17 residues. CDR1 is MNHEY and CDR2 is SVGEGT in the germline V gene.

This rearrangement joins TRBV12-3 or TRBV12-4 to TRBJ1-1, with no clear D. The CDR3 extends over 14 amino acids. V was shortened by 7 bases and J by 1 base, with 13 bases between the two germline ends. The CDR3 nucleotides read TGTGCCAGCACGAACGGACGGGCGAACACTGAAGCTTTCTTT. Translated, it gives CASTNGRANTEAFF.

The genes are TRBV27 and TRBJ1-6; the D is unclear. V was pared by 5 bases and J by 6 bases, with 11 bases between. This CDR3 has 14 residues. Germline loops: CDR1 MNHEY, CDR2 SMNVEV (reference sequence). The CDR3 nucleotides read TGTGCCAGCAGTCTAAGACACCTTAATTCACCCCTCCACTTT. Translating it yields CASSLRHLNSPLHF.

The chain links TRBV28 to TRBJ2-7; D is uncertain. V was trimmed by 8 bases and J by 3 bases, leaving 11 bases between them. Looked up from germline, CDR1 is MDHEN and CDR2 is SYDVKM. The CDR3 has 12 residues. In DNA form, the CDR3 reads TGTGCCAGCGCTTATGGGAACTACGAGCAGTACTTC. Encoded protein: CASAYGNYEQYF.

Only a few counts were recorded for this clonotype. The chain couples TRBV6-5 to TRBJ2-1; 11 positions match TRBD2. Germline values: CDR1 MNHEY, CDR2 SVGAGI. J gave up 4 bases and V 4 bases, and 6 bases lay outside the gene matches. The CDR3 is 16 residues long. The CDR3, as DNA: TGTGCCAGCAGTTTCATCGGGACTAGCGGATACAATGAGCAGTTCTTC. It yields the protein CASSFIGTSGYNEQFF.

There are a few counts of this clonotype. The chain uses TRBV11-2 and TRBJ2-1; 14 bases map to TRBD2. CDR1 SGHAT and CDR2 FQNNGV come from the germline V gene. Unmatched junction bases numbered 13, after V lost 6 bases and J lost 9 bases. The CDR3 is made up of 17 amino acids. The CDR3 DNA is TGTGCCAGCAGAAGACTAGCGGGAGGGGGGTTCTCCGGTGAGCAGTTCTTC. This sequence encodes CASRRLAGGGFSGEQFF.

This clonotype was seen ten or more times. V and J are TRBV28 and TRBJ2-1; D gene uncertain. Germline CDR1 is MDHEN and CDR2 is SYDVKM. This CDR3 is built from 11 residues. V lost 1 base to trimming and J lost 7 bases, with 2 bases between them. The CDR3 region is CASSLSNEQFF. In DNA form, the CDR3 reads TGTGCCAGCAGTTTATCGAATGAGCAGTTCTTC.

The CDR3 coding sequence is TGCAGCGTGGGGCGACAGGGATATGGCTACACCTTC. Translating gives CSVGRQGYGYTF. The rearrangement links TRBV29-1 to TRBJ1-2, with TRBD1 matching over 7 bases. CDR1 is SQVTM and CDR2 is ANQGSEA in the germline V gene. V was clipped by 6 bases and J by 5 bases; unmatched bases: 6. The CDR3 runs to 12 residues. Full variable domain (rest looked up from reference TRBV29-1 and TRBJ1-2): SAVISQKPSRDICQRGTSLTIQCQVDSQVTMMFWYRQQPGQSLTLIATANQGSEATYESGFVIDKFPISRPNLTFSTLTVSNMSPEDSSIYLCSVGRQGYGYTFGSGTRLTVV.

The table lists this clonotype with a few counts. The chain carries TRBV7-2 and TRBJ2-7; 7 bases map to TRBD2. The CDR3 is 18 amino acids. The V gene's germline CDR1 is SGHTA and CDR2 FQGNSA. V trimming: 5 bases; J trimming: 2 bases; junction bases outside the gene matches: 18. The CDR3 region has the DNA TGTGCCAGCAGCCGCGTTACCGCTACAGCGGGAATACCCTACGAGCAGTACTTC. Its translation: CASSRVTATAGIPYEQYF.

This clonotype has more than one count but fewer than ten. The chain joins TRBV20-1 to TRBJ2-6; D unclear. The CDR3 spans 15 residues. The germline V gene encodes CDR1 DFQATT and CDR2 SNEGSKA (reference sequence). Trimming shortened V by 2 bases and J by 4 bases, and 12 bases separated the two germline ends. The CDR3 DNA reads TGCAGTGCTAGAACCACGGGTGCCGGGGCCAACGTCCTGACTTTC. Translating gives CSARTTGAGANVLTF.

The CDR3 loop is CASRGPGTSSYNEQFF. The CDR3 DNA is TGTGCCAGCAGAGGACCGGGGACCAGCTCCTACAATGAGCAGTTCTTC. J is TRBJ2-1 and V is TRBV12-3 or TRBV12-4, with D perhaps given as TRBD1 or TRBD2 (5 bases each). Trimming left V 6 bases short and J 0 bases short, with 15 bases between. The CDR3 is 16 residues long.

In its sample, this clonotype was seen a few times. V usage is TRBV7-9 and J usage is TRBJ2-1; TRBD2 matches at 7 bases. The CDR3 is 13 amino acids. Germline lookup yields CDR1 SEHNR and CDR2 FQNEAQ (reference sequence). V lost 8 bases and J lost 10; bases outside the gene matches: 11. The DNA of the CDR3 is TGTGCCAGCCGACTGCTAGCGGACCGGGAGCAGTTCTTC. Protein product: CASRLLADREQFF.

This clonotype has more than one count but fewer than ten. The chain carries TRBV7-8 and TRBJ2-5; 12 bases line up with TRBD2. With the DNA end fitting TRBJ2-1 better, the J assignment may be wrong. The CDR3 runs to 14 residues. Germline assignment: CDR1 SGHVS and CDR2 FQNEAQ. The CDR3 loop is CASSSTSGSGEQFF. Written as DNA, the CDR3 is TGTGCCAGCAGTTCGACTAGCGGGAGCGGTGAGCAGTTCTTC.

The chain recombines TRBV7-2 with TRBJ2-5; the D is unclear. V gave up 1 base and J gave up 0 bases, with 12 bases separating them. Germline CDR1 reads SGHTA; CDR2 reads FQGNSA. The CDR3 is made up of 16 amino acids. CDR3 sequence reads: CASSLGVGQYQETQYF. Written as DNA, the CDR3 is TGTGCCAGCAGCTTAGGAGTTGGTCAGTACCAAGAGACCCAGTACTTC.

This clonotype was counted only a few times. The rearrangement uses TRBV6-2 or TRBV6-3 and TRBJ2-7; no clear D gene. V was shortened by 0 bases and J by 4 bases, with 10 bases between the two germline ends. This CDR3 contains 14 residues. Germline values: CDR1 MNHEY, CDR2 SVGEGT. The CDR3 DNA reads TGTGCCAGCAGTTACTCCTCCAGGCTATACGAGCAGTACTTC. It is translated as CASSYSSRLYEQYF.

This clonotype was seen more than once but under ten times. The V gene is TRBV15, the J gene TRBJ1-2; no clear D. From germline, CDR1 is LNHNV and CDR2 YYDKDF (reference sequence). The ends were cut back, 0 bases at V and 8 bases at J, with 10 bases in the middle. The CDR3 totals 13 residues. CDR3: CATSRERSGGYTF. The CDR3 nucleotides are TGTGCCACCAGCAGAGAACGGAGCGGAGGCTACACCTTC.

This clonotype has more than one count but fewer than ten. The chain is built from TRBV7-2 and TRBJ2-5, with TRBD2 as a possible D gene (5 bases). V was shortened by 5 bases and J by 6 bases, with 13 bases between the two germline ends. Per germline, CDR1 SGHTA and CDR2 FQGNSA. This CDR3 is built from 13 residues. CDR3 loop: CASSPGIRKTQYF. The DNA of the CDR3 is TGTGCCAGCAGCCCCGGGATCCGCAAGACCCAGTACTTC.

This chain connects TRBV7-2 to TRBJ2-6; 8 nucleotides match TRBD1. The CDR3 runs to 18 residues. Germline CDR1 reads SGHTA; CDR2 reads FQGNSA. V lost 2 bases to trimming and J lost 4 bases; unmatched junction nucleotides: 10. The DNA of the CDR3 is TGTGCCAGCAGCTTAAGGGAGACAGGGGTGTCCGGGGCCAACGTCCTGACTTTC. This encodes CASSLRETGVSGANVLTF.

Only a few counts were recorded for this clonotype. The V gene is TRBV29-1, the J gene TRBJ2-3; 8 bases match TRBD2. Per germline, CDR1 SQVTM and CDR2 ANQGSEA. V lost 3 bases, J lost 2 bases, and 10 bases stayed unmatched. This CDR3 has 16 amino acids. In DNA, the CDR3 is TGCAGCGTTGATGATCCGCGGGGGGCCGACACAGATACGCAGTATTTT. Its protein product is CSVDDPRGADTDTQYF.

This clonotype occurred many times. The junction departs from the called germline gene at one end, perhaps through a read error. The V and J genes are TRBV7-7 and TRBJ2-5; no definite D call. The germline gives CDR1 SSHAT, CDR2 FNYEAQ (reference sequence). There are 13 residues in the CDR3. The CDR3: CASSPLIQETQYF. The CDR3 DNA sequence: TGTGCTAGCAGCCCCCTAATTCAAGAGACCCAGTACTTC.

This clonotype turned up a few times. This chain links TRBV20-1 with TRBJ1-1, with 9 bases lining up with TRBD1. The germline V gene encodes CDR1 DFQATT and CDR2 SNEGSKA (reference sequence). This CDR3 is 15 amino acids long. V lost 4 bases to trimming and J lost 1 base; unmatched junction nucleotides: 7. The DNA for the CDR3 is TGCAGTGCTATGGAAGGGACAGGGTCGAACACTGAAGCTTTCTTT. Translation: CSAMEGTGSNTEAFF.